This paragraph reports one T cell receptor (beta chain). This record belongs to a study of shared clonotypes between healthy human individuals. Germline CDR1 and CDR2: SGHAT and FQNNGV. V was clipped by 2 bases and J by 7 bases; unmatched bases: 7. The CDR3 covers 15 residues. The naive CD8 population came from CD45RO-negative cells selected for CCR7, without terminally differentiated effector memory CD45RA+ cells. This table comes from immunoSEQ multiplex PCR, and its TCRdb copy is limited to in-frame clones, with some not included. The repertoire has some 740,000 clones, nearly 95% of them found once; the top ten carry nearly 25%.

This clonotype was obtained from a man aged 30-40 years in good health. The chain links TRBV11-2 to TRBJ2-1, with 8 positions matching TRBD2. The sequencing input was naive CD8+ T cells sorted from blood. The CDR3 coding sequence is TGTGCCAGCAGCTTAAGCGGGAGTAAAGTAAATGAGCAGTTCTTC. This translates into CASSLSGSKVNEQFF.